This T cell receptor beta chain appears in the sequencing data of a study of early T cells in non-severe SARS-CoV-2 infection. V was pared by 5 bases and J by 0 bases, with 9 bases between. The CDR3 is 14 residues long. Germline assignment: CDR1 MNHEY and CDR2 SVGAGI. Broader study findings: Sequences matched to VDJdb favored anti-spike CD8 responses, while private and CD4 specificities were missed.

TCRdb redid the calling of the 5' RACE reads with MiXCR, one entry per CDR3 protein. The sample shows roughly 56,000 distinct CDR3 sequences, more than 9.5% of them seen only once. This clonotype has ten or more counts. Its matching antigen is unknown. The J gene is TRBJ2-3, the V gene TRBV6-5, with D unclear. Sequenced sample: whole blood. The receptor's source is an adult who was a healthcare worker with PCR-confirmed SARS-CoV-2 infection or an uninfected control (not recorded which). CDR3 in amino acids: CASSTRASTDTQYF. Here the CDR3 DNA reads TGTGCCAGCAGTACTCGGGCTAGCACAGATACGCAGTATTTT.